The rows below give T cell receptor beta chains drawn from one sample of a study of molecular identifiers for immune sequencing clone quantification. From the PCR reads, TCRdb called clonotypes with MiXCR, one entry per CDR3 protein. The sample has hundreds of thousands of distinct CDR3 sequences, roughly 21% seen once; the top ten hold roughly 0.83%. Sequenced: naive CD8+ T cells from blood, with Jurkat cell RNA spiked in. These receptors all come from a human donor in good health. Some libraries in this study had Jurkat cell RNA spiked in. CDR3s include the opening cysteine and the closing phenylalanine or tryptophan. The order of the fields is J gene, V gene, D gene, clone size, CDR3 DNA, CDR3 protein. The D gene is left open where the match is weak. Only some rows state a clone size, as once, few, many or a class for expanded clones.

TRBJ2-7,TRBV5-6,NA,many,TGTGCCAGCAGCTTCGACAGGAACTACGAGCAGTACTTC,CASSFDRNYEQYF
TRBJ2-5,TRBV28,TRBD2,NA,TGTGCCAGCAGTTTGTCCGGGACTAGACTGGAGACCCAGTACTTC,CASSLSGTRLETQYF
TRBJ2-1,TRBV7-6,NA,few,TGTGCCAGCAGTTGGACAGAGAGCTCCTACAATGAGCAGTTCTTC,CASSWTESSYNEQFF
TRBJ2-1,TRBV25-1,TRBD2,many,TGTGCCAGCAGTGATCCTAGCGGGAGGGCCTTCTTC,CASSDPSGRAFF
TRBJ1-2,TRBV4-1,NA,NA,TGCGCCAGCAGCCAAAAGGGATTGTACAGCGGCTACACCTTC,CASSQKGLYSGYTF
TRBJ1-2,TRBV19,NA,NA,TGTGCCAGTAGTCCCCCCTTCTCATGGGTAACTGATGGCTACACCTTC,CASSPPFSWVTDGYTF
TRBJ2-5,TRBV6-2/TRBV6-3,NA,NA,TGTGCCAGCAGTTTCACCCGGCCGACCGGGACCCGGTACTTC,CASSFTRPTGTRYF
TRBJ2-7,TRBV7-6,TRBD2,NA,TGTGCCAGCAGCTTAGTGGGAGGGTTAAACGAGCAGTACTTC,CASSLVGGLNEQYF
TRBJ1-1,TRBV6-2/TRBV6-3,TRBD1,many,TGTGCCAGCAGGACAGGGCGGATGAACACTGAAGCTTTCTTT,CASRTGRMNTEAFF
TRBJ2-7,TRBV9,NA,NA,TGTGCCAGCAGCGTAGGGGACGCCGCCTACGAGCGGTACTTC,CASSVGDAAYERYF
TRBJ2-6,TRBV4-2,NA,many,TGTGCCAGCAGCCAATCATTTTCTGAGGCCAACGTCCTGACTTTC,CASSQSFSEANVLTF
TRBJ1-1,TRBV12-3/TRBV12-4,NA,many,TGTGCCAGCAGTTTGGAGAGTCTACTTGAAGCTTTCTTT,CASSLESLLEAFF
TRBJ2-7,TRBV6-6,TRBD1,NA,TGTGCCAGCAGTCAGATGGGACAGGGCTACGAGCAGTACTTC,CASSQMGQGYEQYF
TRBJ2-7,TRBV4-1,NA,many,TGCGCCAGCAGCCAAGTACTTAGTAGCTCCTACGAGCAGTACTTC,CASSQVLSSSYEQYF
TRBJ2-3,TRBV5-1,NA,NA,TGCGCCAGCCGGGTCTGGGCCGGCACAGATACGCAGTATTTT,CASRVWAGTDTQYF
TRBJ2-7,TRBV28,TRBD1,many,TGTGCCAGCAGTGCCACCTCCGGGACAGACTCCTACGAGCAGTACTTC,CASSATSGTDSYEQYF
TRBJ2-7,TRBV4-3,NA,many,TGCGCCAGCAGCCAAGGTGCAGGCGCCTCCTACGAGCAGTACTTC,CASSQGAGASYEQYF
TRBJ1-2,TRBV4-1,TRBD1,many,TGCGCCAGCAGCCAAGATCAGGGGGACTATGGCTACACCTTC,CASSQDQGDYGYTF
TRBJ2-1,TRBV4-1,NA,many,TGCGCCAGCAGCCAAGAGGGCGGCAGGGGAGGTGGTAGTTTGTTCTTC,CASSQEGGRGGGSLFF
TRBJ2-2,TRBV13,NA,few,TGTGCCAGCAGCTTTTATGGGTACACCGGGGAGCTGTTTTTT,CASSFYGYTGELFF
TRBJ2-5,TRBV20-1,NA,NA,TGCAGTGCTAGAGATCGCTTAGGGCAGCAAGAGACCCAGTACTTC,CSARDRLGQQETQYF
TRBJ1-2,TRBV5-4,NA,many,TGTGCCAGCAGCTTGTTTCAACAGCTACCACTCTATGGCTACACCTTC,CASSLFQQLPLYGYTF
TRBJ2-7,TRBV2,NA,few,TGTGCCAGCAGTGAAGCGGCGTGGGCTCGGAACGAGCAGTACTTC,CASSEAAWARNEQYF
TRBJ1-1,TRBV5-1,NA,many,TGCGCCAGCAGAGGTGTAACGGGGACTGAAGCTTTCTTT,CASRGVTGTEAFF